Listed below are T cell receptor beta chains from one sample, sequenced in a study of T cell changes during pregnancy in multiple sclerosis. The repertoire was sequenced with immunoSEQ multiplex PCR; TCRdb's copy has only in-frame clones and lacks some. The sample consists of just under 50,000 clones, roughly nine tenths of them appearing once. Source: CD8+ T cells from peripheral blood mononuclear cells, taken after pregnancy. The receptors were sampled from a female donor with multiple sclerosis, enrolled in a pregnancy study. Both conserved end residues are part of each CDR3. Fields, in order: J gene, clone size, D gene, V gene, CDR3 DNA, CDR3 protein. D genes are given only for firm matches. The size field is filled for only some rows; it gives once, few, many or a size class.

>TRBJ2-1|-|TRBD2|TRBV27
TGTGCCAGCAGTCCCGGACTAGCGGGGGCCTCTTTGTACAATGAGCAGTTCTTC
CASSPGLAGASLYNEQFF
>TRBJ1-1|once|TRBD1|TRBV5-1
TGCGCCAGCAGCTTGGCCGGACAGGGGGCCCCCACTGAAGCTTTCTTT
CASSLAGQGAPTEAFF
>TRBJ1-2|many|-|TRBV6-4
TGTGCCAGCAGTGACACCCCACAGGGTTCGGTCTATGGCTACACCTTC
CASSDTPQGSVYGYTF
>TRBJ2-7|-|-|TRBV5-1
TGCGCCAGCAGCTTCAGGGACAATAACTACGAGCAGTACTTC
CASSFRDNNYEQYF
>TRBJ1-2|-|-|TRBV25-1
TGTGCCAGCAGTCTCGAGGGGGGGGCGGGTGGCTACACCTTC
CASSLEGGAGGYTF
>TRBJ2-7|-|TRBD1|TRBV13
TGTGCCAGCAGCGACAGGGCCAACGAGCAGTACTTC
CASSDRANEQYF
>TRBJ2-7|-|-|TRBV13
TGTGCCAGCAGCCAAAACTCCTACGAGCAGTACTTC
CASSQNSYEQYF
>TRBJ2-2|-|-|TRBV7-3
TGTGCCAGCAGCTTAATAGAGAACACCGGGGAGCTGTTTTTT
CASSLIENTGELFF
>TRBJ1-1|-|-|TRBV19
TGTGCCAGTAGTATAGGTCAGGGGAACACTGAAGCTTTCTTT
CASSIGQGNTEAFF
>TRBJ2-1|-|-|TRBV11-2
TGTGCCAGCAGCGAGGGCATCTACGATGAGCAGTTCTTC
CASSEGIYDEQFF
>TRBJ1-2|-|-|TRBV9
TGTGCCAGCAGCGCCAAAATCCCCCGGGACTCTAATGGCTACACCTTC
CASSAKIPRDSNGYTF
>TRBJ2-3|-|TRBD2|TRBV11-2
TGTGCCAGCAGCTGGGGACTAGCGAGTAGCACAGATACGCAGTATTTT
CASSWGLASSTDTQYF
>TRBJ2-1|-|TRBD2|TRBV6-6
TGTGCCAGCAGTTACCTAATCGGACTAGCGGGGGATGAGCAGTTCTTC
CASSYLIGLAGDEQFF
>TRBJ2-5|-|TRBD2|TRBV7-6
TGTGCCAGCAGCCTCAAGCTAGCGGGGGGCCCCCAAGAGACCCAGTACTTC
CASSLKLAGGPQETQYF
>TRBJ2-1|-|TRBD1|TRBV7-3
TGTGCCAGCAGCTTAGGGACAGGCTACAATGAGCAGTTCTTC
CASSLGTGYNEQFF
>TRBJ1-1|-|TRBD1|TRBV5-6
TGTGCCAGCAGCGATGCCGGGACAGGGTACACTGAAGCTTTCTTT
CASSDAGTGYTEAFF
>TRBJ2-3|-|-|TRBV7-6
TGTGCCAGCAGCTTCCAGGTCACAGATACGCAGTATTTT
CASSFQVTDTQYF
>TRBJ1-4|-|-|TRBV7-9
TGTGCCAGCAGCTTAAGCTCCAGCGATAATGAAAAACTGTTTTTT
CASSLSSSDNEKLFF
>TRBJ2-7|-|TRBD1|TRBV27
TGTGCCAGCAGTACGACAGGGGGACCCTCCTACGAGCAGTACTTC
CASSTTGGPSYEQYF
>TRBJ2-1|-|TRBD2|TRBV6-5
TGTGCCAGTGCCCTGACTAGCGGCAATGAGCAGTTCTTC
CASALTSGNEQFF
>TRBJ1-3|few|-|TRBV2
TGTGCCAGCAGTGAAGAAGCAGGGTCGGGAAACACCATATATTTT
CASSEEAGSGNTIYF
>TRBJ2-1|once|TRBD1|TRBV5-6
TGTGCCAGCAGCCCCGGACAGGGTGAGTTCAATGAGCAGTTCTTC
CASSPGQGEFNEQFF
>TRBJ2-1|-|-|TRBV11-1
TGTGCCAGCAGCTTAGTTTTGGGACAAGATGAGCAGTTCTTC
CASSLVLGQDEQFF
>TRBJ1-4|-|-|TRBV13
TGTGCCAGCAGCTTAGCGATACAGACAGCTAATGAAAAACTGTTTTTT
CASSLAIQTANEKLFF
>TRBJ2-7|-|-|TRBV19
TGTGCCAGTAGTCCTGAATACAGGGTAGGTGACGAGCAGTACTTC
CASSPEYRVGDEQYF
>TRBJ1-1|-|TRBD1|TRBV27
TGTGCCAGCAGTGAAACAGGGGCGTCGGCTGAAGCTTTCTTT
CASSETGASAEAFF
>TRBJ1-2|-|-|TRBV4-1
TGCGCCAGCAGCCAAGGTGGAGGGCAATATGGCTACACCTTC
CASSQGGGQYGYTF
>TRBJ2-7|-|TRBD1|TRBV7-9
TGTGCCAGCAGTCCAACAGGGGTACCCTACGAGCAGTACTTC
CASSPTGVPYEQYF
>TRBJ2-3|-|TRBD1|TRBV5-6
TGTGCCAGCAGCAACCCCGGGACAGGGGGCTGGGACACGCAGTATTTT
CASSNPGTGGWDTQYF
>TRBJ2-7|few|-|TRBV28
TGTGCCAGCAGTTTCTACAGGGTACGACCCTACGAGCAGTACTTC
CASSFYRVRPYEQYF
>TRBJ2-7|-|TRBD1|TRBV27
TGTGCCAGCAGTTTCGGCGGACAGGGGATCTCCTACGAGCAGTACTTC
CASSFGGQGISYEQYF
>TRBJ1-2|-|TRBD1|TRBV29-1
TGCAGCGTTGATTTTGGGACAGGGGGCGCGAATGGCTACACCTTC
CSVDFGTGGANGYTF
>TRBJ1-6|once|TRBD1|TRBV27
TGTGCCAGCAGTTTTAGCTCGACCCCCTGGACAGGGGACTTTCGTTCACCCCTCCACTTT
CASSFSSTPWTGDFRSPLHF
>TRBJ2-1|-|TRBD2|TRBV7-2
TGTGCCAGCAGCAATGAACTAGCGGGGCTACCCTACAATGAGCAGTTCTTC
CASSNELAGLPYNEQFF
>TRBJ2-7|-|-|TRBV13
TGTGCCAGCAGCGTGGGCAGGGACTACGAGCAGTACTTC
CASSVGRDYEQYF
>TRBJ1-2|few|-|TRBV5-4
TGTGCCAGCAGCCCGGCGGGGGGCCTCTATGGCTACACCTTC
CASSPAGGLYGYTF